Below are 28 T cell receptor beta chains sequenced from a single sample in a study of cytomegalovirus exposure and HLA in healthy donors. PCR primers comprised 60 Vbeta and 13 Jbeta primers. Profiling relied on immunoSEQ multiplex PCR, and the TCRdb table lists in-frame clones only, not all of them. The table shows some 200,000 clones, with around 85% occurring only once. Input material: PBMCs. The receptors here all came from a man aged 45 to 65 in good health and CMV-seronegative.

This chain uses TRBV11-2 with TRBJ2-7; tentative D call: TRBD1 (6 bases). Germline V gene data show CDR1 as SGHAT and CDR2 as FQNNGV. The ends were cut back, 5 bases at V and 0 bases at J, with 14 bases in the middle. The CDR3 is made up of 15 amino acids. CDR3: CASSRSTGASYEQYF. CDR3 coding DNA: TGTGCCAGCAGCCGATCGACAGGTGCCTCCTACGAGCAGTACTTC.

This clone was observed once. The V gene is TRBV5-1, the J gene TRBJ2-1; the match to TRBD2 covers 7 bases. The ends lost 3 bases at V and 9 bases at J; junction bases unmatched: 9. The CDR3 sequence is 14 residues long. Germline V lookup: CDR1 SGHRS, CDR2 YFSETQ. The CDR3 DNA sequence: TGCGCCAGCAGCTGGGGACGGGGGGAGGCTGAGCAGTTCTTC. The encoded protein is CASSWGRGEAEQFF.

The CDR3 DNA follows: TGTGCCAGCAGCTCACAGGGGGCGGGTAATGAAAAACTGTTTTTT. As protein: CASSSQGAGNEKLFF. This sequence joins TRBV13 and TRBJ1-4, with TRBD1 identical over 9 bases. Germline CDR1 is PRHDT and CDR2 is FYEKMQ (reference sequence). Trimming cost V 4 bases and J 4 bases; bases outside gene matches: 4. CDR3 length: 15 amino acids.

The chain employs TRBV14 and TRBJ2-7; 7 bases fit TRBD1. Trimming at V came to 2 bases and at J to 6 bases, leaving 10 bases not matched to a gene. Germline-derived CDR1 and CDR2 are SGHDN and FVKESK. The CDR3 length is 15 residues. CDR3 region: CASSQPDRAPGEQYF. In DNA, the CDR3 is TGTGCCAGCAGCCAACCTGACAGGGCCCCAGGCGAGCAGTACTTC.

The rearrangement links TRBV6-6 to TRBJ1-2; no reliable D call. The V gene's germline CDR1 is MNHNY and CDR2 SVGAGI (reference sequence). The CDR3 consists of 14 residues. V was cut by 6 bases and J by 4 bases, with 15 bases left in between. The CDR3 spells CASSPTPGSYGYTF. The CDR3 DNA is TGTGCCAGCAGCCCGACACCCGGATCCTATGGCTACACCTTC.

The CDR3 here is CASSKAGRVNQPQHF. The CDR3 bases are TGTGCCAGCAGTAAAGCGGGACGGGTGAATCAGCCCCAGCATTTT. The chain recombines TRBV27 with TRBJ1-5; a possible D gene is TRBD1 (5 bases). Trimming removed 5 bases from V and 4 bases from J, with 15 bases in between. This CDR3 is 15 amino acids long. The germline gives CDR1 MNHEY, CDR2 SMNVEV (reference sequence).

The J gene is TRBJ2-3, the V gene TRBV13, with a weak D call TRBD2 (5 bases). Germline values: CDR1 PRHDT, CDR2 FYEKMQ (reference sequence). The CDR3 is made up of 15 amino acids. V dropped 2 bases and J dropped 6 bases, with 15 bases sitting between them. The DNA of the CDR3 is TGTGCCAGCAGCTTACGCGGGCAGCAAGGGGATACGCAGTATTTT. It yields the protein CASSLRGQQGDTQYF.

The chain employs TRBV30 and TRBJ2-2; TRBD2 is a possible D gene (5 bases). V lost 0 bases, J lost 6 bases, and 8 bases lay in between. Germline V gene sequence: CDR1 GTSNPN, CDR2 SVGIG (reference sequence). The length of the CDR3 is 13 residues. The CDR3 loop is CAWSVPGAGELFF. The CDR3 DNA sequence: TGTGCCTGGAGTGTACCCGGGGCCGGGGAGCTGTTTTTT.

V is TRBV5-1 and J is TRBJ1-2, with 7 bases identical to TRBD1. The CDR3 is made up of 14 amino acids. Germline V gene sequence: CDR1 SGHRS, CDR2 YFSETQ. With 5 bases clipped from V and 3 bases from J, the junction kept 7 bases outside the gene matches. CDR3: CASSSDREDYGYTF. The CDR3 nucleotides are TGCGCCAGCAGTTCTGACAGGGAGGACTATGGCTACACCTTC. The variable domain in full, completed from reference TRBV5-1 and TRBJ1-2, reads KAGVTQTPRYLIKTRGQQVTLSCSPISGHRSVSWYQQTPGQGLQFLFEYFSETQRNKGNFPGRFSGRQFSNSRSEMNVSTLELGDSALYLCASSSDREDYGYTFGSGTRLTVV.

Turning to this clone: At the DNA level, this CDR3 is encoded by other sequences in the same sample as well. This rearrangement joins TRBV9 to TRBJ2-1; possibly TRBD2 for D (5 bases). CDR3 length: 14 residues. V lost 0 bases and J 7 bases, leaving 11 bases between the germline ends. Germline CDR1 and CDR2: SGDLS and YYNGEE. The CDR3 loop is CASSVAPGINEQFF. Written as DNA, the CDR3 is TGTGCCAGCAGCGTAGCACCGGGGATAAATGAGCAGTTCTTC.

CDR3 bases: TGTGCCAGCAGCTTACAGGGTACGCCCCAGTATGGCTACACCTTC. It yields the protein CASSLQGTPQYGYTF. V gene TRBV5-5 combines with J gene TRBJ1-2; weak D call: TRBD1 (6 bases). Between the trimmed V and J ends, which lost 2 bases and 5 bases, there was a span of 16 bases. The CDR3 consists of 15 residues. From germline, CDR1 is SGHKS and CDR2 YYEKEE (reference sequence).

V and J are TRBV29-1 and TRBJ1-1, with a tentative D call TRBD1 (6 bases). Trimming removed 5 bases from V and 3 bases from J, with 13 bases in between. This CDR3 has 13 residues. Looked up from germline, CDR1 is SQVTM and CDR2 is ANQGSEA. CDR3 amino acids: CSVQGMVYTEAFF. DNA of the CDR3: TGCAGCGTTCAGGGGATGGTCTACACTGAAGCTTTCTTT.

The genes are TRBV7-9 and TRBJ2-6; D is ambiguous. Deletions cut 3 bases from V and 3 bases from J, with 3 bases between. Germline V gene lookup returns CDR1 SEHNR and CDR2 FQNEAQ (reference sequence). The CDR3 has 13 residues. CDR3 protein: CASSFSGANVLTF. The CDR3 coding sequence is TGTGCCAGCAGCTTTAGTGGGGCCAACGTCCTGACTTTC.

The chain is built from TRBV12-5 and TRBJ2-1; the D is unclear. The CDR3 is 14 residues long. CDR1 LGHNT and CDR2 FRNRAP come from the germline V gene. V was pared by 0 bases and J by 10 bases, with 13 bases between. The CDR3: CASGLVLKGEEQFF. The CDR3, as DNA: TGTGCTAGTGGTTTGGTACTGAAAGGAGAAGAGCAGTTCTTC.

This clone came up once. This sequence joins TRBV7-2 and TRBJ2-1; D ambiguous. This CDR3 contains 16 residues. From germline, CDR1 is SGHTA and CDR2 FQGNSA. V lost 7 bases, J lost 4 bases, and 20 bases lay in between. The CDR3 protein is CASTLHSGAAYNEQFF. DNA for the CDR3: TGTGCCAGCACCCTACACTCTGGTGCGGCTTACAATGAGCAGTTCTTC.

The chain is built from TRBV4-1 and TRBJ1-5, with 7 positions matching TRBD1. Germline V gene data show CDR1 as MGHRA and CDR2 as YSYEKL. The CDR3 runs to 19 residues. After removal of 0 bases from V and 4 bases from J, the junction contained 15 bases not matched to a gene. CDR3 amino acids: CASSQDPPEGARGNQPQHF. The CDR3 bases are TGCGCCAGCAGCCAAGACCCGCCCGAGGGGGCGAGAGGGAATCAGCCCCAGCATTTT.

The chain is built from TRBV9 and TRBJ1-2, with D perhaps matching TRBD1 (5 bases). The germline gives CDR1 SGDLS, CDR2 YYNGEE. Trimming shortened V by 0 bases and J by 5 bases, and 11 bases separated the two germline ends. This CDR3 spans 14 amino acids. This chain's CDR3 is CASSVAVSGYGYTF. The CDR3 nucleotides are TGTGCCAGCAGCGTAGCCGTTTCAGGGTATGGCTACACCTTC.

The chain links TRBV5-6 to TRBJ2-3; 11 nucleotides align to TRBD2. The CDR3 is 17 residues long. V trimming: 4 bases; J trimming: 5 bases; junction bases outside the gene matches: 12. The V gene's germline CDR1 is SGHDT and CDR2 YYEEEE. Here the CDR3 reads CASSLYWTSGYGDTQYF. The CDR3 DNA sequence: TGTGCCAGCAGCCTCTACTGGACTAGCGGGTACGGAGATACGCAGTATTTT.

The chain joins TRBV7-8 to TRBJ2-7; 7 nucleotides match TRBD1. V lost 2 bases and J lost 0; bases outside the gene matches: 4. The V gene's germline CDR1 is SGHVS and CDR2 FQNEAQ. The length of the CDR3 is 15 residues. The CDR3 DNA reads TGTGCCAGCAGCTTATCCGGGACAGACTCCTACGAGCAGTACTTC. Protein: CASSLSGTDSYEQYF.

CDR3 DNA: TGTGCCAGCAGTAAGATAGTGAGTAGCTATGGCTACACCTTC. Its translation: CASSKIVSSYGYTF. This chain uses TRBV25-1 with TRBJ1-2; D call uncertain. The germline CDR1 and CDR2 sequences are MGHDK and SYGVNS. This CDR3 region has 14 residues. Trimming left V 5 bases short and J 4 bases short, with 14 bases between.

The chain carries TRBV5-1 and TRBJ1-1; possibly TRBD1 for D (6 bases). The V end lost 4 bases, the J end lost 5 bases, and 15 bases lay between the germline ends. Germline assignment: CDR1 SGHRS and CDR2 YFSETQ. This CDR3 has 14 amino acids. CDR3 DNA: TGCGCCAGCAGCGCCCCAGGGGTCCGGACTGAAGCTTTCTTT. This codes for CASSAPGVRTEAFF.

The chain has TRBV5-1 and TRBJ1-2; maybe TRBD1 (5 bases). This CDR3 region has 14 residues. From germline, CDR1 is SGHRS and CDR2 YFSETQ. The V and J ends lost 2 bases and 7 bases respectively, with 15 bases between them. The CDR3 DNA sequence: TGCGCCAGCAGCTTTACGGGGGACCCCCCTGGCTACACCTTC. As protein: CASSFTGDPPGYTF. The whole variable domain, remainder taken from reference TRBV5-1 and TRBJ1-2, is KAGVTQTPRYLIKTRGQQVTLSCSPISGHRSVSWYQQTPGQGLQFLFEYFSETQRNKGNFPGRFSGRQFSNSRSEMNVSTLELGDSALYLCASSFTGDPPGYTFGSGTRLTVV.

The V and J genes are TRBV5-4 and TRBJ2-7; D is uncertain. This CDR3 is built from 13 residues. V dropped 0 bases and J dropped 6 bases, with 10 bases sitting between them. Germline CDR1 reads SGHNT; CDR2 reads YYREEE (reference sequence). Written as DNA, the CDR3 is TGTGCCAGCAGCTTGGGGTCTAAAGCCGAGCAGTACTTC. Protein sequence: CASSLGSKAEQYF.

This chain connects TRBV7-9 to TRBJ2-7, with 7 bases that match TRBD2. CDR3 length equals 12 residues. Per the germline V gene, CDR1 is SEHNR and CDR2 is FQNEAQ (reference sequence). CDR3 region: CSILADYDEQYF. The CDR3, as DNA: TGTTCCATCCTAGCGGATTATGACGAGCAGTACTTC. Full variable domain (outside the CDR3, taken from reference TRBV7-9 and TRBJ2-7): DTGVSQNPRHKITKRGQNVTFRCDPISEHNRLYWYRQTLGQGPEFLTYFQNEAQLEKSRLLSDRFSAERPKGSFSTLEIQRTEQGDSAMYLCSILADYDEQYFGPGTRLTVT.

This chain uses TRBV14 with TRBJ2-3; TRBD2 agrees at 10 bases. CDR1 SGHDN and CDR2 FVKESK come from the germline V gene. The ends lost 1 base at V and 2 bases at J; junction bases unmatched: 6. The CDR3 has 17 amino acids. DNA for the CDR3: TGTGCCAGCAGCCAAGGTGGGACTAGCGTGATCACAGATACGCAGTATTTT. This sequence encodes CASSQGGTSVITDTQYF.

The CDR3 loop is CASAYRSSYEQYF. Here the CDR3 DNA reads TGTGCCAGCGCTTACAGGAGCTCCTACGAGCAGTACTTC. The chain is built from TRBV27 and TRBJ2-7; tentative D call: TRBD1 (5 bases). Germline lookup yields CDR1 MNHEY and CDR2 SMNVEV (reference sequence). This CDR3 has 13 residues. Trimming cost V 8 bases and J 0 bases, with 11 bases left between them.

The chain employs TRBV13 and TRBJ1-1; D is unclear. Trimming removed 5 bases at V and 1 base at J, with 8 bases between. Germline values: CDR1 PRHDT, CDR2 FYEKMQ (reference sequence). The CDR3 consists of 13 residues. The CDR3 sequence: CASSITRNTEAFF. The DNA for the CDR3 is TGTGCCAGCAGCATAACACGGAACACTGAAGCTTTCTTT.

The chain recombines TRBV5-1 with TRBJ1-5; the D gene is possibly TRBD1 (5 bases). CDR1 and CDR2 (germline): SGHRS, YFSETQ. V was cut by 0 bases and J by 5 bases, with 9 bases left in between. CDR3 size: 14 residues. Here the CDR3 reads CASSLGVGHQPQHF. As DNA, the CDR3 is TGCGCCAGCAGCTTGGGCGTGGGGCATCAGCCCCAGCATTTT.